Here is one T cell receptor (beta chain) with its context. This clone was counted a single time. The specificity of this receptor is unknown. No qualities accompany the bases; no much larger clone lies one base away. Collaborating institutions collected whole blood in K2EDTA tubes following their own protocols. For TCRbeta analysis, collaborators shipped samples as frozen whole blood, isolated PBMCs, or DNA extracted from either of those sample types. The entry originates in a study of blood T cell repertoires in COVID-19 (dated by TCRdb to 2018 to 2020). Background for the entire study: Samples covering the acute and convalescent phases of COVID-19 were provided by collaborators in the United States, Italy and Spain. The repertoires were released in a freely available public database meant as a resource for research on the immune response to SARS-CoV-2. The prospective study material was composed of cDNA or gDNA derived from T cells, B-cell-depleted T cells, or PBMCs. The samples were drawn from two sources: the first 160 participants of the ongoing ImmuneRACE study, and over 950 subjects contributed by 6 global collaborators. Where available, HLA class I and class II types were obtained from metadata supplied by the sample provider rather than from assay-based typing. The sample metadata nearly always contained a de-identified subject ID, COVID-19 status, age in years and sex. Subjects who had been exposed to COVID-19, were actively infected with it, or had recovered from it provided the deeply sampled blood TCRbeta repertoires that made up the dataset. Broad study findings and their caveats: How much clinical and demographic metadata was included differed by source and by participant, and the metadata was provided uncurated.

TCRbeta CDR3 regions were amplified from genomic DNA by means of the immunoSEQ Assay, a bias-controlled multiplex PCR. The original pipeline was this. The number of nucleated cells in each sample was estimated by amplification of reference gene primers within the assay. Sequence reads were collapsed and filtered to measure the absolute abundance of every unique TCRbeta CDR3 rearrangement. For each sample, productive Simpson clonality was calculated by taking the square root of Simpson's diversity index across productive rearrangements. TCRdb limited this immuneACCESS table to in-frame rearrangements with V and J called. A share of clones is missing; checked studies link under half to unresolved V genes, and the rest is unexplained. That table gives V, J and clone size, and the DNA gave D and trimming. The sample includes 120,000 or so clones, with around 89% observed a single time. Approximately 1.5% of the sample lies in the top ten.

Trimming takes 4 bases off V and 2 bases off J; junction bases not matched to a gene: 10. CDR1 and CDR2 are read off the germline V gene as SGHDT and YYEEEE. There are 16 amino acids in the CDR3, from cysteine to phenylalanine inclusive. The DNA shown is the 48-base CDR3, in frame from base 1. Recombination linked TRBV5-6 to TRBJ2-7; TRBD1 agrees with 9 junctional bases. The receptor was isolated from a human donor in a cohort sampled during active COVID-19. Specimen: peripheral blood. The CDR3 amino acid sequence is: CASSLQRGTGTYEQYF. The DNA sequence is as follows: TGTGCCAGCAGCCTCCAGAGGGGGACAGGGACCTACGAGCAGTACTTC. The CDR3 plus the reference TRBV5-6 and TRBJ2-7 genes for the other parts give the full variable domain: DAGVTQSPTHLIKTRGQQVTLRCSPKSGHDTVSWYQQALGQGPQFIFQYYEEEERQRGNFPDRFSGHQFPNYSSELNVNALLLGDSALYLCASSLQRGTGTYEQYFGPGTRLTVT.